This record covers a single T cell receptor (beta chain). As yet, its antigen is unknown. A junction boundary mismatches the germline segment, possibly from a read error. There are 10 residues in the CDR3. Per germline, CDR1 MNHNS and CDR2 SASEGT. Sequenced by immunoSEQ multiplex PCR; TCRdb stores in-frame clones only, minus some. The sample holds 140,000 to 150,000 clones, roughly 88% seen once. The data were obtained in a study of T cell responses to AZD1222 COVID-19 vaccine. General study findings and limits: Receipt of two AZD1222 doses was followed by a rise in Spike-specific TCR breadth and depth. Close to half of spike-specific TCRs reportedly recognize unmutated variant regions. At baseline, just 6 or 7 AZD1222 recipients tested seropositive. Donors in the cohort were predominantly white British and more often female, and clonal diversity was possibly underestimated.

The clonotype originates from an adult in good health. The specimen was peripheral blood, collected on day 0 of AZD1222 vaccination. The chain employs TRBV6-1 and TRBJ1-1; possible D gene TRBD1, 6 bases. The CDR3 DNA is TGTGCCAGCAGTGAGTACGGGACATCGTTT. Amino acid sequence: CASSEYGTSF.